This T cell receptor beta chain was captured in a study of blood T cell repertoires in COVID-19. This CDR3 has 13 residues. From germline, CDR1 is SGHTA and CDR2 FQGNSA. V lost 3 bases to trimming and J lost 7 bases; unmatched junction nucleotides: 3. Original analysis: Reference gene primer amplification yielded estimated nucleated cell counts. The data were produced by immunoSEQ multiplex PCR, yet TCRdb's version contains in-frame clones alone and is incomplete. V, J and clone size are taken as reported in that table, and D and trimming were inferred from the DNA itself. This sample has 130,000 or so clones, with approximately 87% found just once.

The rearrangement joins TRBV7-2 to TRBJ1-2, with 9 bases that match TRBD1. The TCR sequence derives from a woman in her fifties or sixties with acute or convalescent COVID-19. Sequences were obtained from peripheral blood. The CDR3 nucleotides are TGTGCCAGCAGCTTTGGACAGGGGTTTGGCTACACCTTC. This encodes CASSFGQGFGYTF.